This record concerns one T cell receptor (beta chain) sequence. The target antigen is unknown. These data originate in a study of cytomegalovirus exposure and HLA in healthy donors. Notes on the study in general: Later analysis associated a missense DCLRE1C variant with TCR beta V- and J-gene trimming.

The CDR3 has 14 residues. Germline V lookup: CDR1 SGHVS, CDR2 FNYEAQ. Deletions cut 4 bases from V and 0 bases from J, with 10 bases between. Use of 60 Vbeta and 13 Jbeta primers characterized the PCR. TCRdb keeps only in-frame clones here, not all; method: immunoSEQ multiplex PCR. The sample includes 170,000 or so clones. Likely unrecorded immune exposures existed in these nominally healthy donors. Sequencing was done on a sample of PBMCs. The clonotype comes from a man aged 30 to 45 in good health and CMV-seronegative. The V and J genes are TRBV7-6 and TRBJ2-7; D perhaps matches TRBD2 (6 bases). CDR3 DNA: TGTGCCAGCAGCTCGGGGACTGGCTCCTACGAGCAGTACTTC. It is translated as CASSSGTGSYEQYF.